A single sample is the source of the 30 T cell receptor beta chains below, sequenced in a study of T cell responses to AZD1222 COVID-19 vaccine. TCRdb's table, derived via immunoSEQ multiplex PCR, lists solely in-frame clones and lacks some. The data contain about 83,000 clones, roughly 86% of them singletons. Sequenced material: peripheral blood, taken on day 0 of AZD1222 vaccination. All receptors come from an adult in good health.

J is TRBJ2-3 and V is TRBV2; D is unclear. This CDR3 is built from 16 residues. The ends were cut back, 4 bases at V and 2 bases at J, with 16 bases in the middle. Germline V gene lookup returns CDR1 SNHLY and CDR2 FYNNEI. The CDR3 DNA follows: TGTGCCAGCAGTGTTCAGAGAGACCTAACCACAGATACGCAGTATTTT. Translated: CASSVQRDLTTDTQYF.

The chain recombines TRBV19 with TRBJ2-2; 9 positions agree with TRBD1. The germline CDR1 and CDR2 sequences are LNHDA and SQIVND (reference sequence). This CDR3 is 14 amino acids long. The J segment lost 3 bases and the V segment lost 5 bases, leaving 1 base of the junction unmatched. The CDR3 sequence is CASSGTGYTGELFF. CDR3 DNA: TGTGCCAGTAGTGGGACAGGGTACACCGGGGAGCTGTTTTTT.

The chain combines TRBV7-8 with TRBJ2-1; no clear D. The CDR3 loop spans 13 amino acids. In germline, CDR1 is SGHVS, CDR2 FQNEAQ. Trimming left V 5 bases short and J 7 bases short, with 12 bases between. The CDR3 sequence: CASSRTVRNEQFF. The CDR3, as DNA: TGTGCCAGCAGCCGGACGGTACGAAATGAGCAGTTCTTC.

The V gene is TRBV9, the J gene TRBJ2-7, with no clear D. CDR1 and CDR2 (germline): SGDLS, YYNGEE. Trimming took off 0 bases at V and 2 bases at J, with 9 bases between the two ends. CDR3 size: 14 residues. In DNA form, the CDR3 reads TGTGCCAGCAGCGTAGGGTTCAAACCCTACGAGCAGTACTTC. It translates to CASSVGFKPYEQYF.

In its sample, this clone was seen a few times. The V call is TRBV4-3, the J call TRBJ1-1, with 8 bases lining up with TRBD1. Trimming removed 1 base from V and 4 bases from J; junction bases left unmatched: 17. This CDR3 has 19 residues. The germline CDR1 and CDR2 sequences are LGHNA and YSLEER. The CDR3 spells CASSQGLSSRGRGSTEAFF. The CDR3 DNA reads TGCGCCAGCAGCCAAGGCCTTTCCTCCAGGGGGCGGGGGAGCACTGAAGCTTTCTTT.

This chain uses TRBV6-5 with TRBJ2-3, with TRBD2 matching 8 bases. This CDR3 is 15 amino acids long. Unmatched junction bases numbered 11, after V lost 6 bases and J lost 6 bases. Germline V CDR1 and CDR2: MNHEY, SVGAGI. The CDR3 nucleotides are TGTGCCAGCAGGTCCGGGAGCGGGAGTAGGGATACGCAGTATTTT. Translation: CASRSGSGSRDTQYF.

The chain recombines TRBV6-1 with TRBJ1-2, with 7 bases fitting TRBD1. The V gene's germline CDR1 is MNHNS and CDR2 SASEGT. The CDR3 extends over 15 amino acids. Losses at the gene ends were 6 bases for V and 4 bases for J; bases not matched to a gene: 11. The CDR3 sequence: CASRVSTGSGYGYTF. The CDR3 DNA follows: TGTGCCAGCAGGGTTTCGACAGGGTCGGGCTATGGCTACACCTTC.

This clone was counted a few times. The chain is built from TRBV15 and TRBJ2-5; D gene unclear. Trimming took 0 bases from V and 13 from J, leaving 9 bases between them. This CDR3 is built from 11 residues. Germline loops: CDR1 LNHNV, CDR2 YYDKDF (reference sequence). The chain's CDR3 is CATSRELVTYF. In DNA form, the CDR3 reads TGTGCCACCAGCAGAGAGCTTGTGACGTACTTC.

The J gene is TRBJ1-5, the V gene TRBV29-1; maybe TRBD1 (5 bases). The CDR3 length is 11 residues. Per the germline V gene, CDR1 is SQVTM and CDR2 is ANQGSEA. The V and J ends lost 4 bases and 5 bases respectively, with 6 bases between them. This chain's CDR3 is CSVGGDQPQHF. CDR3 in DNA: TGCAGCGTTGGGGGGGATCAGCCCCAGCATTTT. The full variable domain, rest sourced from reference TRBV29-1 and TRBJ1-5, is SAVISQKPSRDICQRGTSLTIQCQVDSQVTMMFWYRQQPGQSLTLIATANQGSEATYESGFVIDKFPISRPNLTFSTLTVSNMSPEDSSIYLCSVGGDQPQHFGDGTRLSIL.

The chain couples TRBV6-6 to TRBJ1-5; perhaps TRBD1 as D (5 bases). This CDR3 is built from 15 residues. CDR1 MNHNY and CDR2 SVGAGI come from the germline V gene (reference sequence). V was shortened by 6 bases and J by 3 bases, with 15 bases between the two germline ends. CDR3 nucleotides: TGTGCCAGCAGAGCCTTCGGGGCAACCAATCAGCCCCAGCATTTT. This encodes CASRAFGATNQPQHF.

V gene TRBV10-2 combines with J gene TRBJ2-4; D is perhaps TRBD1 or TRBD2 (6 bases each). This CDR3 has 12 residues. From germline, CDR1 is WSHSY and CDR2 SAAADI. V was pared by 6 bases and J by 6 bases, with 9 bases between. CDR3 DNA sequence: TGCGCCAGCAGAGGGGGGCCAAACATTCAGTACTTC. It codes for CASRGGPNIQYF.

The chain joins TRBV6-6 to TRBJ2-7; 7 nucleotides line up with TRBD1. Germline values: CDR1 MNHNY, CDR2 SVGAGI (reference sequence). This CDR3 is 13 amino acids long. Trimming at V came to 7 bases and at J to 2 bases, leaving 5 bases not matched to a gene. The CDR3 region has the DNA TGTGCCAGCATAGACAGGGACACCTACGAGCAGTACTTC. Amino acid sequence: CASIDRDTYEQYF.

The rearrangement joins TRBV29-1 to TRBJ1-2; TRBD1 is a possible D gene (5 bases). CDR3 length: 16 amino acids. The V and J ends lost 5 bases and 7 bases respectively, with 26 bases between them. Germline V gene lookup returns CDR1 SQVTM and CDR2 ANQGSEA. CDR3 DNA sequence: TGCAGCGTTCTCGCAGCAACGGGCAGGGCAACCGCTGGCTACACCTTC. Translated, it gives CSVLAATGRATAGYTF.

The chain uses TRBV4-3 and TRBJ1-2; no firm D call. With 4 bases removed from V and 4 bases from J, the gap between germline ends came to 16 bases. CDR3 length: 15 amino acids. In germline, CDR1 is LGHNA, CDR2 YSLEER. CDR3 in DNA: TGCGCCAGCAGCCCCGAGAGAGGGCTCCTCTATGGCTACACCTTC. Translation gives CASSPERGLLYGYTF.

The CDR3 DNA reads TGTGCCAGCAGCGTGCGTAGGGAGGGCATTCAGTACTTC. It is translated as CASSVRREGIQYF. V and J are TRBV5-6 and TRBJ2-4; TRBD2 matches at 7 bases. Germline V lookup: CDR1 SGHDT, CDR2 YYEEEE. CDR3 length equals 13 residues. J was trimmed by 9 bases and V by 4 bases; bases with no gene match: 7.

The chain employs TRBV12-3 or TRBV12-4 and TRBJ2-7; the D is unclear. The CDR3 totals 12 residues. Between the trimmed V and J ends, which lost 3 bases and 3 bases, there was a span of 6 bases. The chain's CDR3 is CASSFLGYEQYF. In DNA form, the CDR3 reads TGTGCCAGCAGTTTTCTCGGCTACGAGCAGTACTTC.

V usage is TRBV7-9 and J usage is TRBJ2-7, with 10 nucleotides matching TRBD1. The germline V gene encodes CDR1 SEHNR and CDR2 FQNEAQ (reference sequence). The CDR3 has 16 residues. The J segment lost 9 bases and the V segment lost 4 bases, leaving 15 bases of the junction unmatched. The CDR3 here is CASSSNPGTGDLGQYF. CDR3 in DNA: TGTGCCAGCAGCTCTAACCCCGGGACAGGGGATTTAGGGCAGTACTTC.

The V call is TRBV27, the J call TRBJ2-1; TRBD2 might be the D (5 bases). Germline assignment: CDR1 MNHEY and CDR2 SMNVEV (reference sequence). CDR3 length equals 12 residues. With 7 bases removed from V and 13 bases from J, the gap between germline ends came to 17 bases. The CDR3: CASTSGSGRQFF. DNA for the CDR3: TGTGCCAGCACGTCCGGCAGTGGGAGACAGTTCTTC.

The gene calls are TRBV12-3 or TRBV12-4 and TRBJ1-5; the match to TRBD1 covers 7 bases. The junction had 7 bases not matched to a gene; V was cut back by 5 bases and J by 12 bases. The CDR3 sequence is 12 residues long. CDR3 loop: CASSLSRGIQHF. For the CDR3, the DNA is TGTGCCAGCAGTCTAAGCAGGGGGATCCAGCATTTT.

This clone was seen a handful of times. The chain is built from TRBV5-1 and TRBJ1-2; no firm D call. Germline V CDR1 and CDR2: SGHRS, YFSETQ. V lost 0 bases and J lost 4, with 10 bases in between. CDR3 length: 14 residues. CDR3 in amino acids: CASSLEPARYGYTF. CDR3 nucleotides: TGCGCCAGCAGCTTGGAACCAGCGCGCTATGGCTACACCTTC.

V gene TRBV14 combines with J gene TRBJ1-2; 9 nucleotides align to TRBD1. The length of the CDR3 is 13 residues. J gave up 4 bases and V 4 bases, and 1 base lay outside the gene matches. CDR1 is SGHDN, CDR2 FVKESK, per germline. The CDR3 is CASSPDRGYGYTF. CDR3 DNA: TGTGCCAGCAGCCCGGACAGGGGCTATGGCTACACCTTC. The whole variable domain, remainder taken from reference TRBV14 and TRBJ1-2, is EAGVTQFPSHSVIEKGQTVTLRCDPISGHDNLYWYRRVMGKEIKFLLHFVKESKQDESGMPNNRFLAERTGGTYSTLKVQPAELEDSGVYFCASSPDRGYGYTFGSGTRLTVV.

In this sample, this clone turned up once. J is TRBJ1-5 and V is TRBV6-2 or TRBV6-3; maybe TRBD1 (5 bases). The ends were cut back, 1 base at V and 3 bases at J, with 10 bases in the middle. Germline lookup yields CDR1 MNHEY and CDR2 SVGEGT. There are 15 residues in the CDR3. The CDR3 DNA is TGTGCCAGCAGTTACTGGGGGGGGGTCAATCAGCCCCAGCATTTT. Protein: CASSYWGGVNQPQHF.

J is TRBJ2-3 and V is TRBV7-6; 8 bases are shared with TRBD2. Germline trimming cut 0 bases from V and 1 base from J; bases unmatched to any gene: 3. The CDR3 runs to 16 residues. Germline V gene sequence: CDR1 SGHVS, CDR2 FNYEAQ. CDR3 sequence reads: CASSLATGGGTDTQYF. The CDR3 nucleotides read TGTGCCAGCAGCTTAGCGACCGGGGGGGGCACAGATACGCAGTATTTT.

The chain joins TRBV28 to TRBJ1-4; possible D gene TRBD1, 6 bases. V lost 6 bases and J 10 bases, leaving 18 bases between the germline ends. This CDR3 has 14 residues. The germline V gene encodes CDR1 MDHEN and CDR2 SYDVKM. CDR3 sequence (DNA): TGTGCCAGCAGCCCGGGGGGCTCGAGGGGAAAACTGTTTTTT. This translates into CASSPGGSRGKLFF.

This clone was detected only a few times. The chain combines TRBV28 with TRBJ1-5, with 9 nucleotides matching TRBD1. This CDR3 is built from 13 residues. With 5 bases clipped from V and 7 bases from J, the junction kept 3 bases outside the gene matches. Germline assignment: CDR1 MDHEN and CDR2 SYDVKM. The CDR3 reads CASSRTGEQPQHF. In nucleotides, the CDR3 is TGTGCCAGCAGTCGGACAGGGGAACAGCCCCAGCATTTT.

The table lists this clone with a count of one. Other DNA variants within this sample encode the same CDR3. V gene TRBV5-1 combines with J gene TRBJ1-1; D remains ambiguous. CDR3 length: 13 amino acids. The germline V gene encodes CDR1 SGHRS and CDR2 YFSETQ. The V end was cut by 5 bases, the J end by 0 bases, with 8 bases between. In nucleotides, the CDR3 is TGCGCCAGCAGTCTCGGTATGAACACTGAAGCTTTCTTT. Its translation: CASSLGMNTEAFF.

This chain uses TRBV18 with TRBJ1-1, with 12 bases that match TRBD1. V shed 6 bases and J 8 bases; nucleotides not matched to a gene: 7. The V gene's germline CDR1 is KGHSH and CDR2 LQKENI. The CDR3 sequence is 14 residues long. CDR3 region: CASSRDRGQGEAFF. The CDR3 nucleotides read TGTGCCAGCTCTCGGGACAGGGGGCAGGGGGAAGCTTTCTTT.

V gene TRBV19 combines with J gene TRBJ1-4, with 10 bases matching TRBD1. In germline, CDR1 is LNHDA, CDR2 SQIVND (reference sequence). The CDR3 contains 13 residues. V trimming: 10 bases; J trimming: 7 bases; junction bases outside the gene matches: 6. CDR3 sequence: CATGDRGGEKLFF. As DNA, the CDR3 is TGTGCCACCGGGGACAGGGGCGGTGAAAAACTGTTTTTT.

The chain carries TRBV28 and TRBJ1-4; D might be TRBD1 (5 bases). The germline V gene encodes CDR1 MDHEN and CDR2 SYDVKM. The CDR3 has 15 amino acids. Trimming stripped 3 bases from V and 11 bases from J, with 19 bases between. The chain's CDR3 is CASSFGASQAGKLFF. In DNA form, the CDR3 reads TGTGCCAGCAGTTTCGGGGCGTCTCAGGCTGGGAAACTGTTTTTT. The whole variable domain, remainder taken from reference TRBV28 and TRBJ1-4, is DVKVTQSSRYLVKRTGEKVFLECVQDMDHENMFWYRQDPGLGLRLIYFSYDVKMKEKGDIPEGYSVSREKKERFSLILESASTNQTSMYLCASSFGASQAGKLFFGSGTQLSVL.

This chain connects TRBV3-1 (or the pseudogene TRBV3-2) to TRBJ2-3; D unclear. The CDR3 is 12 residues long. The V gene's germline CDR1 is LGHDT and CDR2 YNNKEL (reference sequence). Trimming removed 8 bases at V and 5 bases at J, with 11 bases between. In nucleotides, the CDR3 is TGTGCCAGCTACCGTGTGGGAGATACGCAGTATTTT. The encoded protein is CASYRVGDTQYF.